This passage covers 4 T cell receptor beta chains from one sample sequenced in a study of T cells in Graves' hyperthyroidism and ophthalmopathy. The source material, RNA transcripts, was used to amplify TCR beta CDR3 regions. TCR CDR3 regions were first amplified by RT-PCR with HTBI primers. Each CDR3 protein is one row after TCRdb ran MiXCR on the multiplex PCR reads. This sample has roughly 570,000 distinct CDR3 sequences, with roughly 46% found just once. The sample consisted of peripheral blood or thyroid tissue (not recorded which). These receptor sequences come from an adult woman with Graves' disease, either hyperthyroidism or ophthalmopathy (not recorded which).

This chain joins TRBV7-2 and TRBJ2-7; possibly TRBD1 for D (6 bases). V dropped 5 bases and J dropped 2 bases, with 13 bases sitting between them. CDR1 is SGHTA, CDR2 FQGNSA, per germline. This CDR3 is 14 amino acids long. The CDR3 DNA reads TGTGCCAGCAGCCTAAGACAGGTAGCCTACGAGCAGTACTTC. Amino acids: CASSLRQVAYEQYF. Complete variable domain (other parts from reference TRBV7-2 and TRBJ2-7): GAGVSQSPSNKVTEKGKDVELRCDPISGHTALYWYRQSLGQGLEFLIYFQGNSAPDKSGLPSDRFSAERTGGSVSTLTIQRTQQEDSAVYLCASSLRQVAYEQYFGPGTRLTVT.

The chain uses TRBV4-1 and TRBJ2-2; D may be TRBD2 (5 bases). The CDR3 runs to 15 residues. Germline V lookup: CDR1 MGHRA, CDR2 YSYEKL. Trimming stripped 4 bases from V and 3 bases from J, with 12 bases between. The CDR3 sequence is CASSPKGVYTGELFF. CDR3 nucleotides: TGCGCCAGCAGCCCCAAGGGAGTATACACCGGGGAGCTGTTTTTT.

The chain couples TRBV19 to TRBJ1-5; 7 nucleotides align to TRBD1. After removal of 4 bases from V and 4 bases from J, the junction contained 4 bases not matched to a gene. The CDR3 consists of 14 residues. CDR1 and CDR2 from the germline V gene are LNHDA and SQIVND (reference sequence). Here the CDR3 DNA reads TGTGCCAGTAGTACGACAGGGCGGAATCAGCCCCAGCATTTT. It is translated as CASSTTGRNQPQHF.

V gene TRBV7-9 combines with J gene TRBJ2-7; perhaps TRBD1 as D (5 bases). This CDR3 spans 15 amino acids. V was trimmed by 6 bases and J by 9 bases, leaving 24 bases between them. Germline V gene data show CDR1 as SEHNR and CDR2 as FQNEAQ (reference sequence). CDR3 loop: CASSPDSRSFGGQYF. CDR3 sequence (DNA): TGTGCCAGCAGTCCTGACAGTCGATCCTTCGGCGGGCAGTACTTC.